This TCR beta chain was sequenced during a study of Graves' ophthalmopathy and Graves' hyperthyroidism. In the study overall: Hyperthyroidism counted as stable given no ophthalmopathy within 18 months of follow-up. General observations from the study: The majority of expanded thyroid clonotypes above 0.001 frequency also occurred in blood.

As regards this clonotype: Its specificity is unknown.

Amplification of TCR beta CDR3 regions used RNA transcripts. An initial RT-PCR round employing HTBI primers preceded a second-round multiplex PCR. TCRdb passed the multiplex PCR reads through MiXCR, listing each CDR3 protein once. The profile covers around 520,000 distinct CDR3 sequences, with less than 40% appearing a single time and roughly 4% taken by the ten largest. Sequencing was done on a sample of peripheral blood or thyroid tissue (not recorded which). This TCR was sampled from an adult man with Graves' hyperthyroidism.

For the CDR3, the DNA is TGTGCCAGCAGCCTCGGACAGGGGGCGAGGACCGGGGAGCTGTTTTTT. Translated, it gives CASSLGQGARTGELFF. This chain uses TRBV5-6 with TRBJ2-2; TRBD1 agrees at 11 bases. The CDR3 is made up of 16 amino acids. Germline V CDR1 and CDR2: SGHDT, YYEEEE. Trimming at V came to 4 bases and at J to 5 bases, leaving 7 bases not matched to a gene.